Each of the 32 T cell receptor beta chains below was sequenced from the same sample in a study of blood T cells in healthy people across ages. Next came a second PCR, run for about 7 to 12 cycles, which used a sample-barcoded 5' primer along with a J-beta primer mix. TCRdb processed the 5' RACE reads anew with MiXCR; each CDR3 protein has one entry. In the table there are 1.5 million to 2 million distinct CDR3 sequences, 28% of which are singletons. The sample comprised blood. These receptors were obtained from a woman in her twenties or thirties in good health.

The genes are TRBV6-6 and TRBJ1-5; D may be TRBD1 (5 bases). Germline V gives CDR1 MNHNY, CDR2 SVGAGI (reference sequence). The CDR3 sequence is 17 residues long. V was trimmed by 4 bases and J by 0 bases, leaving 16 bases between them. The CDR3 DNA sequence: TGTGCCAGCAGTTCCCGATACGGGACGGATAGCAATCAGCCCCAGCATTTT. It codes for CASSSRYGTDSNQPQHF.

This clonotype was seen a handful of times. The chain is built from TRBV28 and TRBJ2-1, with 10 bases that match TRBD2. CDR3 size: 14 residues. Per germline, CDR1 MDHEN and CDR2 SYDVKM. The trim removed 9 bases at V and 2 bases at J, leaving 4 bases unmatched. Here the CDR3 reads CASIAGGTYNEQFF. CDR3 nucleotide sequence: TGTGCCAGTATAGCGGGGGGAACCTACAATGAGCAGTTCTTC. Full variable domain (remainder filled in from reference TRBV28 and TRBJ2-1): DVKVTQSSRYLVKRTGEKVFLECVQDMDHENMFWYRQDPGLGLRLIYFSYDVKMKEKGDIPEGYSVSREKKERFSLILESASTNQTSMYLCASIAGGTYNEQFFGPGTRLTVL.

This chain's CDR3 is CSASMGRAEAFF. For the CDR3, the DNA is TGCAGTGCTAGTATGGGGCGAGCTGAAGCTTTCTTT. The chain couples TRBV20-1 to TRBJ1-1, with D possibly TRBD1 on 5 matching bases. Germline loops: CDR1 DFQATT, CDR2 SNEGSKA (reference sequence). V lost 3 bases, J lost 6 bases, and 11 bases lay in between. The CDR3 sequence is 12 residues long.

In this sample, this clonotype turned up once. The chain joins TRBV12-3 or TRBV12-4 to TRBJ2-3; D might be TRBD1 (6 bases). This CDR3 comprises 14 residues. V gave up 5 bases and J gave up 4 bases, with 13 bases separating them. The DNA of the CDR3 is TGTGCCAGCAGTACGGAGACAGGCCCAGATACGCAGTATTTT. The encoded protein is CASSTETGPDTQYF.

This chain joins TRBV20-1 and TRBJ1-5, with D maybe TRBD1 (6 bases). CDR3 length equals 13 residues. Trimming took off 6 bases at V and 6 bases at J, with 15 bases between the two ends. Germline loops: CDR1 DFQATT, CDR2 SNEGSKA (reference sequence). For the CDR3, the DNA is TGCAGTGCCGTAGTAACAGGGACTCAGCCCCAGCATTTT. It specifies CSAVVTGTQPQHF.

The V gene is TRBV10-3, the J gene TRBJ2-5, with 9 positions matching TRBD2. This CDR3 spans 19 amino acids. The germline V gene encodes CDR1 ENHRY and CDR2 SYGVKD. V gave up 4 bases and J gave up 4 bases; unmatched junction bases: 19. The chain's CDR3 is CAISGSRLVAGEWGETQYF. Here the CDR3 DNA reads TGTGCCATCAGTGGGTCCCGGTTGGTAGCGGGAGAGTGGGGAGAGACCCAGTACTTC.

Ten or more counts support this clonotype. The chain joins TRBV7-9 to TRBJ1-2; D perhaps matches TRBD1 (6 bases). The CDR3 contains 14 residues. Germline lookup yields CDR1 SEHNR and CDR2 FQNEAQ (reference sequence). Trimming stripped 6 bases from V and 3 bases from J, with 14 bases between. This chain's CDR3 is CASSLRGDDYGYTF. The CDR3 coding sequence is TGTGCCAGCAGTTTAAGGGGGGACGACTATGGCTACACCTTC. Together with reference TRBV7-9 and TRBJ1-2, the CDR3 gives the full variable domain: DTGVSQNPRHKITKRGQNVTFRCDPISEHNRLYWYRQTLGQGPEFLTYFQNEAQLEKSRLLSDRFSAERPKGSFSTLEIQRTEQGDSAMYLCASSLRGDDYGYTFGSGTRLTVV.

This clonotype was detected a few times. The CDR3 sequence: CASRGGTGGGNRYNEQFF. CDR3 DNA: TGTGCCAGCAGGGGAGGGACAGGGGGCGGTAACCGGTACAATGAGCAGTTCTTC. The chain is built from TRBV2 and TRBJ2-1, with 12 bases identical to TRBD1. V was pared by 6 bases and J by 4 bases, with 13 bases of the junction left unmatched. Germline V gene data show CDR1 as SNHLY and CDR2 as FYNNEI. This CDR3 has 18 amino acids.

About this clonotype: A junction end diverges from the germline sequence, so it may reflect a read error. CDR3 nucleotides: TGTTCCAGCCAAGGGGGCTACGAGCAGTACTTC. It codes for CSSQGGYEQYF. V gene TRBV27 combines with J gene TRBJ2-7; D might be TRBD1 (6 bases). CDR3 length: 11 amino acids. Germline assignment: CDR1 MNHEY and CDR2 SMNVEV (reference sequence).

J is TRBJ2-1 and V is TRBV5-1; no clear D. Trimming stripped 2 bases from V and 3 bases from J, with 21 bases between. The germline V gene encodes CDR1 SGHRS and CDR2 YFSETQ. CDR3 length: 18 amino acids. The CDR3 nucleotides read TGCGCCAGCAGCTTAAGGGCCCCAGAGGATGCTAGCTACAATGAGCAGTTCTTC. It is translated as CASSLRAPEDASYNEQFF.

V gene TRBV6-5 combines with J gene TRBJ1-1; the D is unclear. Germline-derived CDR1 and CDR2 are MNHEY and SVGAGI. Trimming removed 5 bases at V and 0 bases at J, with 7 bases between. The CDR3 is 13 residues long. The CDR3 here is CASSRRMNTEAFF. The CDR3 bases are TGTGCCAGCAGTCGGCGGATGAACACTGAAGCTTTCTTT.

This clonotype was recorded a few times. The V gene is TRBV29-1, the J gene TRBJ2-1; D perhaps matches TRBD2 (6 bases). The CDR3 has 14 amino acids. The germline V gene encodes CDR1 SQVTM and CDR2 ANQGSEA. V dropped 6 bases and J dropped 7 bases, with 19 bases sitting between them. CDR3 region: CSVPGVLVANEQFF. DNA of the CDR3: TGCAGCGTGCCGGGGGTTCTAGTAGCAAATGAGCAGTTCTTC.

The chain is built from TRBV20-1 and TRBJ1-4, with 8 bases that match TRBD1. Germline loops: CDR1 DFQATT, CDR2 SNEGSKA (reference sequence). This CDR3 is 15 amino acids long. Trimming removed 4 bases from V and 0 bases from J; junction bases left unmatched: 4. The CDR3 DNA reads as TGCAGTGCTAAAGACAGGGGCACAACTAATGAAAAACTGTTTTTT. Amino acids: CSAKDRGTTNEKLFF.

The CDR3, as DNA: TGCGCCAGCAGCAATATAAGGACAGGACAAGAGACCCAGTACTTC. Translated, it gives CASSNIRTGQETQYF. The V gene is TRBV4-1, the J gene TRBJ2-5; 7 bases map to TRBD1. The CDR3 loop spans 15 amino acids. With 5 bases clipped from V and 2 bases from J, the junction kept 8 bases outside the gene matches. Germline V gene data show CDR1 as MGHRA and CDR2 as YSYEKL.

This clonotype was counted between two and nine times. This chain connects TRBV12-3 or TRBV12-4 to TRBJ1-5, with D possibly TRBD1 on 5 matching bases. The CDR3 covers 14 residues. V shed 5 bases and J shed 7 bases, with 15 bases lying between them. In DNA, the CDR3 is TGTGCCAGCAGTCCTCAGGGCCTCAAGCAGCCCCAGCATTTT. This encodes CASSPQGLKQPQHF.

This clonotype was seen repeatedly, ten times or more. J is TRBJ2-4 and V is TRBV5-1, with D possibly matching TRBD2 (5 bases). Germline V gene sequence: CDR1 SGHRS, CDR2 YFSETQ. V lost 0 bases to trimming and J lost 8 bases, with 15 bases between them. The CDR3 has 15 amino acids. The CDR3 spells CASSLARTLGDIQYF. DNA for the CDR3: TGCGCCAGCAGCTTGGCTAGGACGCTCGGGGACATTCAGTACTTC.

A word on this clonotype: This is likely a read error, given that the CDR3 carries no conserved phenylalanine or tryptophan at its end. The chain recombines TRBV10-3 with TRBJ1-2; D not certain. Trimming removed 6 bases from V and 9 bases from J, with 17 bases in between. Germline CDR1 and CDR2: ENHRY and SYGVKD. This CDR3 comprises 13 residues. The DNA of the CDR3 is TGTGCCATCAGGGGAGAAGGATCCTCCCGCTACACCTGC. It encodes CAIRGEGSSRYTC.

The CDR3 DNA is TGTGCCAGCAGTGCGGGACAGGGATTTGGTAATGGCTACACCTTC. Translation gives CASSAGQGFGNGYTF. This chain connects TRBV6-6 to TRBJ1-2; 9 bases match TRBD1. From germline, CDR1 is MNHNY and CDR2 SVGAGI (reference sequence). Unmatched junction bases numbered 10, after V lost 5 bases and J lost 6 bases. The CDR3 consists of 15 residues.

This chain links TRBV5-1 with TRBJ2-1; TRBD1 agrees at 8 bases. The CDR3 length is 15 residues. Germline CDR1 is SGHRS and CDR2 is YFSETQ. The J segment lost 5 bases and the V segment lost 0 bases, leaving 4 bases of the junction unmatched. CDR3 loop: CASSLEGQADNEQFF. Written as DNA, the CDR3 is TGCGCCAGCAGCTTGGAGGGACAGGCGGACAATGAGCAGTTCTTC.

The rearrangement joins TRBV20-1 to TRBJ2-7; perhaps TRBD2 as D (6 bases). Germline V gene lookup returns CDR1 DFQATT and CDR2 SNEGSKA (reference sequence). Trimming stripped 3 bases from V and 3 bases from J, with 12 bases between. The CDR3 loop spans 13 amino acids. CDR3 sequence (DNA): TGCAGTGCTAGTCGGACGGGGGTCTACGAGCAGTACTTC. Translation: CSASRTGVYEQYF.

This clonotype has more than one count but fewer than ten. The V gene is TRBV10-3, the J gene TRBJ2-3; D unclear. Germline V gives CDR1 ENHRY, CDR2 SYGVKD. This CDR3 region has 13 residues. Trimming cost V 7 bases and J 0 bases, with 8 bases left between them. CDR3 in amino acids: CAIKTPSTDTQYF. CDR3 sequence (DNA): TGTGCCATCAAGACGCCTAGCACAGATACGCAGTATTTT.

V usage is TRBV3-1 and J usage is TRBJ2-3; the D gene is possibly TRBD2 (6 bases). This CDR3 spans 18 amino acids. Germline CDR1 reads LGHDT; CDR2 reads YNNKEL (reference sequence). The V and J ends lost 2 bases and 4 bases respectively, with 22 bases between them. The CDR3 region is CASSQNLPRGTSSDTQYF. DNA of the CDR3: TGTGCCAGCAGCCAAAACCTCCCCCGGGGGACCTCCTCAGATACGCAGTATTTT.

There are a few counts of this clonotype. The chain couples TRBV5-1 to TRBJ2-5; 12 bases agree with TRBD2. Germline V gene sequence: CDR1 SGHRS, CDR2 YFSETQ. With V trimmed by 2 bases and J by 4 bases, 6 bases remained unmatched. This CDR3 is 16 amino acids long. CDR3 sequence: CASSFSGLAGTETQYF. DNA of the CDR3: TGCGCCAGCAGCTTTTCCGGACTAGCGGGGACAGAGACCCAGTACTTC.

The J gene is TRBJ2-3, the V gene TRBV15; no clear D. The CDR3 has 14 amino acids. V was shortened by 0 bases and J by 7 bases, with 11 bases between the two germline ends. The germline V gene encodes CDR1 LNHNV and CDR2 YYDKDF (reference sequence). CDR3 sequence reads: CATSRDRATNTQYF. CDR3 bases: TGTGCCACCAGCAGAGATCGGGCTACGAATACGCAGTATTTT.

Only a few counts were recorded for this clonotype. V is TRBV9 and J is TRBJ2-3; D perhaps matches TRBD1 (5 bases). Trimming removed 3 bases from V and 6 bases from J, with 8 bases in between. CDR1 and CDR2 from the germline V gene are SGDLS and YYNGEE. The CDR3 runs 12 residues. Here the CDR3 DNA reads TGTGCCAGCAGCGGACAGCGCGATACGCAGTATTTT. Protein product: CASSGQRDTQYF.

The V and J genes are TRBV6-6 and TRBJ2-7, with 7 positions matching TRBD1. CDR3 size: 16 residues. With V trimmed by 2 bases and J by 2 bases, 9 bases remained unmatched. CDR1 MNHNY and CDR2 SVGAGI come from the germline V gene (reference sequence). The CDR3 spells CASSYHPTGNPYEQYF. The CDR3 nucleotides read TGTGCCAGCAGTTACCACCCGACAGGGAACCCCTACGAGCAGTACTTC.

The V and J genes are TRBV7-9 and TRBJ2-2; D not certain. V dropped 5 bases and J dropped 7 bases, with 5 bases sitting between them. The CDR3 covers 11 residues. The germline gives CDR1 SEHNR, CDR2 FQNEAQ (reference sequence). This chain's CDR3 is CASSDGGELFF. As DNA, the CDR3 is TGTGCCAGCAGCGACGGCGGGGAGCTGTTTTTT. The whole variable domain, remainder taken from reference TRBV7-9 and TRBJ2-2, is DTGVSQNPRHKITKRGQNVTFRCDPISEHNRLYWYRQTLGQGPEFLTYFQNEAQLEKSRLLSDRFSAERPKGSFSTLEIQRTEQGDSAMYLCASSDGGELFFGEGSRLTVL.

Only a few counts were recorded for this clonotype. The J gene is TRBJ2-1, the V gene TRBV2; 10 nucleotides align to TRBD1. Looked up from germline, CDR1 is SNHLY and CDR2 is FYNNEI. The CDR3 has 15 amino acids. J lost 2 bases, V lost 4 bases, and 2 bases had no gene match. As DNA, the CDR3 is TGTGCCAGCAGTGCGGACAGGGGGGCCTACAATGAGCAGTTCTTC. It translates to CASSADRGAYNEQFF.

The chain employs TRBV5-1 and TRBJ2-5; TRBD2 matches 11 bases. CDR1 is SGHRS and CDR2 is YFSETQ in the germline V gene. V lost 4 bases, J lost 6 bases, and 5 bases stayed unmatched. The length of the CDR3 is 14 residues. CDR3 region: CASSDTSGGKTQYF. In DNA, the CDR3 is TGCGCCAGCAGCGATACTAGCGGGGGAAAGACCCAGTACTTC.

As concerns this clonotype: This may come from a read error, since a much larger clone is one base off. The rearrangement uses TRBV6-5 and TRBJ1-2; the D gene is possibly TRBD1 (5 bases). Germline V gene sequence: CDR1 MNHEY, CDR2 SVGAGI. Trimming took off 6 bases at V and 5 bases at J, with 22 bases between the two ends. The CDR3 consists of 16 residues. The CDR3 here is CASSSAFNQGGYGYTF. CDR3 nucleotide sequence: TGTGCCAGCAGCTCCGCGTTTAATCAGGGAGGGTATGGCTACACCTTC.

This clonotype was seen more than once but under ten times. The chain combines TRBV5-1 with TRBJ2-3, with 8 bases matching TRBD2. V was pared by 4 bases and J by 4 bases, with 11 bases of the junction left unmatched. The CDR3 spans 16 residues. Germline loops: CDR1 SGHRS, CDR2 YFSETQ. CDR3 sequence (DNA): TGCGCCAGCAGCCTGTCCCCCGGGAGGGTGTCAGATACGCAGTATTTT. Protein sequence: CASSLSPGRVSDTQYF.

The chain couples TRBV20-1 to TRBJ2-7; 10 nucleotides line up with TRBD2. TRBJ2-5 matches the DNA end more closely, so the J call is doubtful. This CDR3 contains 14 residues. Germline CDR1 is DFQATT and CDR2 is SNEGSKA (reference sequence). CDR3 DNA sequence: TGCAGTGCTGTTGGACTAGCGGACACGAAGACCCAGTACTTC. Translating gives CSAVGLADTKTQYF.